This TCR beta chain was profiled in a study of patients and donors after allogeneic stem cell transplantation. The table lists this clonotype with many counts. MiXCR was run by TCRdb on the RT-PCR reads, yielding one entry per CDR3 protein. The data contain around 240,000 distinct CDR3 sequences, over 12% of them singletons. The CDR3 spans 18 residues. Germline assignment: CDR1 SGHRS and CDR2 YFSETQ. Germline trimming cut 3 bases from V and 1 base from J; bases unmatched to any gene: 8. Sequencing was performed on blood, either unsorted or a sorted T cell fraction (not recorded which). The chain employs TRBV5-1 and TRBJ2-2; the match to TRBD2 covers 11 bases. The receptor's source is a human donor who was either an allogeneic HSCT recipient or a stem cell or donor lymphocyte infusion donor (not recorded which). It is not recorded whose cells these are; they may come from a transplant donor. Here the CDR3 reads CASSSNPTSGRNTGELFF. CDR3 DNA: TGCGCCAGCAGCTCCAACCCCACTAGCGGGAGGAACACCGGGGAGCTGTTTTTT.